This T cell receptor (beta chain) was recovered during a study of regulatory T cells in long-lasting Graves disease. Overall study findings and caveats: Patients with persistent disease shared 2,741 public clonotypes, outpacing the approximately 920 shared by new patients. Patients with persistent disease showed a bias toward TRBV28, TRBJ1-2 and TRBJ2-5.

Time point indicated: persistent/refractory GD, antithyroid drugs over 5 years with positive TRAb. PBMCs provided the RNA from which the TCR library was made. Peripheral blood, nine milliliters of it, was drawn into EDTA tubes. This CDR3 comprises 15 residues. Germline CDR1 reads MNHEY; CDR2 reads SMNVEV (reference sequence). V dropped 5 bases and J dropped 4 bases, with 15 bases sitting between them. This clonotype was detected many times. Its antigen is as yet unknown. Assembly of TCR beta libraries relied on iRepertoire HTBI primers together with Arm-PCR of CDR3 regions. TCRdb processed the multiplex PCR reads anew with MiXCR; each CDR3 protein has one entry. This table has about 400,000 distinct CDR3 sequences, less than 25% appearing once.

The TCR sequence derives from a female donor with Graves disease. The chain recombines TRBV27 with TRBJ1-5; D might be TRBD1 (5 bases). This specimen was peripheral blood mononuclear cells (PBMCs), taken when the disease was refractory, from a patient treated with antithyroid drugs. CDR3 sequence reads: CASSKQGLGNQPQHF. In DNA, the CDR3 is TGTGCCAGCAGTAAGCAGGGCCTTGGTAATCAGCCCCAGCATTTT.